This TCR beta chain was sequenced for a study of control samples from healthy donors and cancer patients. With 6 bases removed from V and 5 bases from J, the gap between germline ends came to 13 bases. This CDR3 is built from 14 residues. Per germline, CDR1 MNHEY and CDR2 SVGAGI. The assay was immunoSEQ multiplex PCR, and TCRdb's table has in-frame clones only and misses some. This table has roughly 88,000 clones, approximately 93% appearing once. The clonotype comes from a woman younger than 45 in good health. This rearrangement joins TRBV6-5 to TRBJ2-2, with a weak D call TRBD2 (5 bases). The specimen sequenced was blood. The CDR3 sequence: CASRWELKTGELFF. The CDR3 DNA sequence: TGTGCCAGCAGATGGGAGCTAAAAACCGGGGAGCTGTTTTTT.